The rows below give T cell receptor beta chains drawn from one sample of a study of CD8 T cells in ankylosing spondylitis. TCRdb used MiXCR to reprocess the 5' RACE reads, holding one entry per CDR3 protein. The repertoire consists of about 190,000 distinct CDR3 sequences, with 10% to 15% occurring once and the leading ten covering roughly 11%. The specimen was blood, either unsorted or a sorted T cell fraction (not recorded which). Receptors originate from a female donor with ankylosing spondylitis or in good health (not recorded which). Both conserved end residues are part of each CDR3. The D gene is left open where the match is weak. Clone size appears in some rows only: once, few, many, or a class for an expanded clone.

TGCAGTGCTAGAGATATGGGAGTGGACACCGGGGAGCTGTTTTTT	CSARDMGVDTGELFF	TRBV20-1	many	NA	TRBJ2-2
TGTGCCAGCAGTTCTCCAAGAGCGGGAGATTCGGCAGATACGCAGTATTTT	CASSSPRAGDSADTQYF	TRBV12-3/TRBV12-4	many	TRBD2	TRBJ2-3
TGTGCCAGCAGACAGGCCCCCACCTCCTACGAGCAGTACTTC	CASRQAPTSYEQYF	TRBV6-1	NA	NA	TRBJ2-7
TGTGCCAGCAGGGACCTCGGGGGCGACACTGAAGCTTTCTTT	CASRDLGGDTEAFF	TRBV6-2/TRBV6-3	many	NA	TRBJ1-1
TGTGCCAGCAGCTTGGACCGAGGCACAGATACGCAGTATTTT	CASSLDRGTDTQYF	TRBV5-1	many	NA	TRBJ2-3
TGTGCCAGCAGTTTCAGGGGGGGGGGACTCGTACCCTACGAGCAGTACTTC	CASSFRGGGLVPYEQYF	TRBV27	NA	NA	TRBJ2-7
TGTGCCAGCAGTGGAATACTTGGGACTAGCGGGAGAAACAATGAGCAGTTCTTC	CASSGILGTSGRNNEQFF	TRBV2	few	TRBD2	TRBJ2-1
TGCAGTGCTCCCCGTGACAGGGACATTCAGTACTTC	CSAPRDRDIQYF	TRBV20-1	many	TRBD1	TRBJ2-4
TGCAGTGCGAACAGACTAGCGGGAGTCCGTGAGCAGTTCTTC	CSANRLAGVREQFF	TRBV20-1	many	TRBD2	TRBJ2-1
TGTGCCAGCAGCTTAGCAGGGGACTCTAATGAAAAACTGTTTTTT	CASSLAGDSNEKLFF	TRBV11-3	many	NA	TRBJ1-4
TGCGCCAGCAGCCAAGGGGAGGGAGAAAAACTGTTTTTT	CASSQGEGEKLFF	TRBV4-3	many	NA	TRBJ1-4
TGTGCCAGCAGTTACTCCTCCACTAGCGGGATAAATGAGCAGTTCTTC	CASSYSSTSGINEQFF	TRBV6-5	many	TRBD2	TRBJ2-1
TGCGCCAGCAGCCAAGATCCTAAGGGCCCCTCCTACAATGAGCAGTTCTTC	CASSQDPKGPSYNEQFF	TRBV4-3	many	NA	TRBJ2-1